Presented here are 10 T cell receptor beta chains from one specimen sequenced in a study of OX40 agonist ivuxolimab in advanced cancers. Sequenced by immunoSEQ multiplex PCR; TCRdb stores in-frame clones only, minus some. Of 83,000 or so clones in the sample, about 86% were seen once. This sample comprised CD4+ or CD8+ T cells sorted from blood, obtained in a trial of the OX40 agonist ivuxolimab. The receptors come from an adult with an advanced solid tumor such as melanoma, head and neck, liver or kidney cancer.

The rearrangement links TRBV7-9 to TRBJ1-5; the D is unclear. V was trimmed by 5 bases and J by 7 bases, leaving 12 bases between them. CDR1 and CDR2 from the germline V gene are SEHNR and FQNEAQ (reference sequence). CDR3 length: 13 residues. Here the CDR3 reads CASSRGRGQPQHF. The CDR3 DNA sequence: TGTGCCAGCAGCCGTGGACGTGGCCAGCCCCAGCATTTT.

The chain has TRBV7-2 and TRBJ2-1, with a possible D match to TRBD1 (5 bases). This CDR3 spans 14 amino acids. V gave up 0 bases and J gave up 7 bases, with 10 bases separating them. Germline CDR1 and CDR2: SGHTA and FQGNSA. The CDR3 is CASSLAMRTNEQFF. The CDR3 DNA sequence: TGTGCCAGCAGCTTAGCAATGCGGACAAATGAGCAGTTCTTC.

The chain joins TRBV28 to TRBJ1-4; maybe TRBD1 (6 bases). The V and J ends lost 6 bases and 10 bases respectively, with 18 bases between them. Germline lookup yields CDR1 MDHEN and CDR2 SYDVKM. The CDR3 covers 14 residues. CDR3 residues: CASRFPAEGGKLFF. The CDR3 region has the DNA TGTGCCAGCAGGTTTCCTGCGGAGGGGGGAAAACTGTTTTTT.

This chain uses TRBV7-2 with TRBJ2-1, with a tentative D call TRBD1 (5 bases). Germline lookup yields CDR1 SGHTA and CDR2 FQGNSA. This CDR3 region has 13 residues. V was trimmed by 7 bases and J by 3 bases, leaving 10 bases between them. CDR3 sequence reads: CASNSRGYNEQFF. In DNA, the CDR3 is TGTGCCAGCAATTCTAGGGGCTACAATGAGCAGTTCTTC.

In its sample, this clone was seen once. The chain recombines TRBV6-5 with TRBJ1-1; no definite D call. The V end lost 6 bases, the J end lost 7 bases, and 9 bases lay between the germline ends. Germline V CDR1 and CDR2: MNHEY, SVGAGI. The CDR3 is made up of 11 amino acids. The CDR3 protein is CASRTVYEAFF. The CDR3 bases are TGTGCCAGCAGGACGGTTTATGAAGCTTTCTTT.

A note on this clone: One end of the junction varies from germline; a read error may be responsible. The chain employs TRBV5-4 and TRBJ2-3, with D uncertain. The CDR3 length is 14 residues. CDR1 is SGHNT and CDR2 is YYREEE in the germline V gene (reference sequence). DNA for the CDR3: TGCGCCAGCAGCCTTCAGACGGCCTCGGATACGCAGTATTTT. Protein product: CASSLQTASDTQYF.

This chain's CDR3 is CATSRDPPGLAGVYEQYF. The CDR3 DNA follows: TGTGCCACCAGCAGAGATCCCCCGGGACTAGCGGGCGTATACGAGCAGTACTTC. V is TRBV15 and J is TRBJ2-7; TRBD2 matches 12 bases. Germline V gene data show CDR1 as LNHNV and CDR2 as YYDKDF (reference sequence). The CDR3 extends over 18 amino acids. V shed 0 bases and J 4 bases; nucleotides not matched to a gene: 10.

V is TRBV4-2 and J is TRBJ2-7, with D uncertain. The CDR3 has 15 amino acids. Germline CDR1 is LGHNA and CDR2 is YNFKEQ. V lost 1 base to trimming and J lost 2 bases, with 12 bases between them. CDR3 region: CASSQAGSRAYEQYF. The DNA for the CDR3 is TGTGCCAGCAGCCAAGCGGGCTCTCGAGCCTACGAGCAGTACTTC.

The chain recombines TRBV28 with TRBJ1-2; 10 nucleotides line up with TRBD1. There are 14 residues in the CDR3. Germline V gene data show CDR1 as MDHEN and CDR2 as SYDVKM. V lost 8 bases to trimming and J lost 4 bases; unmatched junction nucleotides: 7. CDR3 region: CASGTTGGSYGYTF. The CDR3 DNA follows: TGTGCCAGCGGAACGACAGGGGGCAGCTATGGCTACACCTTC.

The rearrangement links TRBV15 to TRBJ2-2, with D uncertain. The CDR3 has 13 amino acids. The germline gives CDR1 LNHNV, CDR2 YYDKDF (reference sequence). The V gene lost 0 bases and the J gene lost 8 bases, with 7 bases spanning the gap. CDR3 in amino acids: CATSRDRQGELFF. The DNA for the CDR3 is TGTGCCACCAGCAGAGATCGGCAAGGGGAGCTGTTTTTT.